The clone carrying this TCR beta chain appeared many times. The source of the sample is a study of immune heterogeneity within non-small cell lung tumors. Study background: Several squamous cell carcinomas, around ten non-squamous carcinomas and 1 not otherwise specified made up the tumors.

TCRs were amplified from about 640 ng gDNA of bulk tumor per sample. Multiple widely separated biopsies were taken from each primary tumor at surgery. Patients underwent curative surgery for non-small cell lung cancer (untreated and newly diagnosed). The donors were patients with newly diagnosed non-small cell lung cancer undergoing curative-intent surgery. Multiplex PCR amplified TCR beta CDR3 with 32 V and 13 J primers. One entry per CDR3 protein, called by TCRdb with MiXCR from the multiplex PCR reads. The sample shows approximately 9,500 distinct CDR3 sequences, around a quarter of them seen only once. The germline V and J ends were trimmed by 7 bases and 4 bases, with 13 bases remaining between them. Germline assignment: CDR1 SNHLY and CDR2 FYNNEI. This CDR3 contains 13 residues.

The chain carries TRBV2 and TRBJ1-1, with D hard to call. The receptor was derived from a woman aged 45-65 years with non-small cell lung cancer. Specimen: lung tumor tissue. CDR3 nucleotide sequence: TGTGCCAGCAACCAGGACCTCGGCACTGAAGCTTTCTTT. Translation gives CASNQDLGTEAFF.